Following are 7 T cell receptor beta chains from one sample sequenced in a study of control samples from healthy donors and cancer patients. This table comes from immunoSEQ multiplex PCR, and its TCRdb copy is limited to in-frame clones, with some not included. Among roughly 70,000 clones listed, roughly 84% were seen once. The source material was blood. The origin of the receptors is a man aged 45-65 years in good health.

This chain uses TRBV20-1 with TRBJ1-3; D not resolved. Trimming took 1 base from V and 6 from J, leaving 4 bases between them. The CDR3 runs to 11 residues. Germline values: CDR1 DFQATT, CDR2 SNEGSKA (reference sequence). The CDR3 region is CSARVANTIYF. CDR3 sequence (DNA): TGCAGTGCTAGAGTTGCAAACACCATATATTTT.

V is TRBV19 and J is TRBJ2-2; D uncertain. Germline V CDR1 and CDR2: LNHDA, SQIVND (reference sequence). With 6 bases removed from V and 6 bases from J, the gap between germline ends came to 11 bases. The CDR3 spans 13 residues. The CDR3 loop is CASRVTWSGELFF. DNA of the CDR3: TGTGCCAGTAGGGTGACATGGTCCGGGGAGCTGTTTTTT.

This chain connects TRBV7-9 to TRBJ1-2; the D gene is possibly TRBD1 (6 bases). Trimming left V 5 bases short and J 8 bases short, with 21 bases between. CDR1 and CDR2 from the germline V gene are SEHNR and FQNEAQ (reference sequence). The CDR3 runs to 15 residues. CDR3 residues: CASSRDRTPSWGYTF. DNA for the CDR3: TGTGCCAGCAGCCGAGACAGGACCCCTAGCTGGGGCTACACCTTC. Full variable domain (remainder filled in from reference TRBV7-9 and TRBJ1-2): DTGVSQNPRHKITKRGQNVTFRCDPISEHNRLYWYRQTLGQGPEFLTYFQNEAQLEKSRLLSDRFSAERPKGSFSTLEIQRTEQGDSAMYLCASSRDRTPSWGYTFGSGTRLTVV.

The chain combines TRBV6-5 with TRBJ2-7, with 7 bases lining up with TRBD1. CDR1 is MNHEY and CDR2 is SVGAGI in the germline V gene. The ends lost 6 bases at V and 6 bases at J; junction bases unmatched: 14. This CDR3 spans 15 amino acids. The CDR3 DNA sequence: TGTGCCAGCAGCCACGAACAGGGGAGTGGGGGCGAGCAGTACTTC. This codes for CASSHEQGSGGEQYF.

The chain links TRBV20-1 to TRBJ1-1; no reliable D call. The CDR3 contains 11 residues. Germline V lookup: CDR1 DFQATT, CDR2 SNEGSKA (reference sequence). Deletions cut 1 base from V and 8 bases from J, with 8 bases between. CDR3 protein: CSARVVGEAFF. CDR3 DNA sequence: TGCAGTGCTAGAGTGGTAGGGGAAGCTTTCTTT.

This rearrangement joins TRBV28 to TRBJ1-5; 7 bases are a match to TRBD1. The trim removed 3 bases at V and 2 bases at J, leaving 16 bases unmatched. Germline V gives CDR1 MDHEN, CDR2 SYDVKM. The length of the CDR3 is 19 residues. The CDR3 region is CASSFASTWSDRGNQPQHF. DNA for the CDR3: TGTGCCAGCAGTTTTGCCTCGACGTGGAGTGACAGGGGCAATCAGCCCCAGCATTTT.

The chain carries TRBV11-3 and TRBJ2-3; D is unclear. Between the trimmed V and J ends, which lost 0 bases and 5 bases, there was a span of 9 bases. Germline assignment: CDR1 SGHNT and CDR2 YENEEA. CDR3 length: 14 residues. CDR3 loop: CASSLDLGLDTQYF. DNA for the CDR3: TGTGCCAGCAGCTTAGATCTAGGGTTAGATACGCAGTATTTT.